Included here is one T cell receptor beta chain sequence, with context. The record originates from a study of early T cells in non-severe SARS-CoV-2 infection. V lost 2 bases, J lost 5 bases, and 7 bases stayed unmatched. The CDR3 consists of 16 residues. Germline loops: CDR1 MNHEY, CDR2 SVGAGI. TCRdb used MiXCR to reprocess the 5' RACE reads, holding one entry per CDR3 protein. In the table there are around 80,000 distinct CDR3 sequences, about 12% of which are singletons. The chain is built from TRBV6-5 and TRBJ2-1; 9 nucleotides match TRBD2. The receptor was isolated from an adult who was a healthcare worker with PCR-confirmed SARS-CoV-2 infection or an uninfected control (not recorded which). The sample consisted of whole blood. DNA of the CDR3: TGTGCCAGCAGTTACAGTTCTAGCGGGACCCACAATGAGCAGTTCTTC. This translates into CASSYSSSGTHNEQFF.